The clone carrying this T cell receptor beta chain was counted ten times or more. Amplified TCR beta CDR3 regions derived from RNA transcripts. An initial round of RT-PCR targeting the TCR CDR3 relied on the HTBI primer set. One entry per CDR3 protein, called by TCRdb with MiXCR from the multiplex PCR reads. The table includes approximately 400,000 distinct CDR3 sequences, around 13% detected once. This record comes from a study of T cells in Graves' hyperthyroidism and ophthalmopathy. Study-level background: Prior to any treatment, at the point of initial diagnosis, peripheral blood was collected.

Germline V gene lookup returns CDR1 SGHTA and CDR2 FQGNSA. Trimming removed 3 bases from V and 4 bases from J; junction bases left unmatched: 5. This CDR3 spans 14 amino acids. The receptor was derived from a woman younger than 45 with Graves' ophthalmopathy. The sequencing input was blood. The rearrangement links TRBV7-2 to TRBJ2-7; TRBD1 matches at 8 bases. The CDR3 here is CASSLWTGSYEQYF. CDR3 DNA: TGTGCCAGCAGCTTGTGGACAGGGTCGTACGAGCAGTACTTC. Drawing the rest from reference TRBV7-2 and TRBJ2-7, the complete variable domain is GAGVSQSPSNKVTEKGKDVELRCDPISGHTALYWYRQSLGQGLEFLIYFQGNSAPDKSGLPSDRFSAERTGGSVSTLTIQRTQQEDSAVYLCASSLWTGSYEQYFGPGTRLTVT.